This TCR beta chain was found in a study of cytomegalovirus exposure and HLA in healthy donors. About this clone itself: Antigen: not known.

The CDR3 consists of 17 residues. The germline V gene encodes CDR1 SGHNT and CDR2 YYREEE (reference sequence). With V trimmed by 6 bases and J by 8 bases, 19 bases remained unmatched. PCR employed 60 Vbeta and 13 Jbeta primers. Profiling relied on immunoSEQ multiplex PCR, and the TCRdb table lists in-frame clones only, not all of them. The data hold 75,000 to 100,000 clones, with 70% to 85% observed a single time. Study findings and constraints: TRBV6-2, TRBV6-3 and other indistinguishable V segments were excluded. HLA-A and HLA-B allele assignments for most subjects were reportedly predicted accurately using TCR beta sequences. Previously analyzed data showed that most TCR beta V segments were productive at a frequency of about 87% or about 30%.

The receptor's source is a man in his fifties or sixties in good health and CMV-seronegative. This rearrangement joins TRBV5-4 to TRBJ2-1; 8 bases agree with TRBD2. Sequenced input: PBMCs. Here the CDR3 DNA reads TGTGCCAGCACCTCAAGCGGGGCGGCTAGCGGGTTCGATGAGCAGTTCTTC. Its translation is CASTSSGAASGFDEQFF.